These 22 T cell receptor beta chains share one sample of origin, sequenced in a study of blood T cell repertoires in COVID-19. Using immunoSEQ multiplex PCR, the repertoire was profiled, and TCRdb retains in-frame clones only, with some absent. The data show 450,000 or so clones, roughly 87% seen once. Sequencing input: peripheral blood. These receptors were collected from a man younger than 30 with COVID-19, enrolled during active disease.

Points on this clone: The same CDR3 can be traced to other DNA sequences in this sample. This chain links TRBV7-9 with TRBJ1-2; D is perhaps TRBD1 (6 bases). The V gene's germline CDR1 is SEHNR and CDR2 FQNEAQ (reference sequence). The CDR3 length is 14 residues. Trimming cost V 1 base and J 5 bases, with 11 bases left between them. The CDR3 loop reads CASSLGQGSYGYTF. The DNA of the CDR3 is TGTGCCAGCAGCTTAGGGCAGGGGTCATATGGCTACACCTTC. The full variable domain, completed using reference TRBV7-9 and TRBJ1-2, is DTGVSQNPRHKITKRGQNVTFRCDPISEHNRLYWYRQTLGQGPEFLTYFQNEAQLEKSRLLSDRFSAERPKGSFSTLEIQRTEQGDSAMYLCASSLGQGSYGYTFGSGTRLTVV.

The chain has TRBV15 and TRBJ2-1; perhaps TRBD2 as D (7 bases). This CDR3 spans 13 amino acids. Per the germline V gene, CDR1 is LNHNV and CDR2 is YYDKDF (reference sequence). Trimming removed 3 bases at V and 8 bases at J, with 11 bases between. In DNA form, the CDR3 reads TGTGCCACCAGCAGGGGGAGGGGGGATGAGCAGTTCTTC. Its translation: CATSRGRGDEQFF. Full variable domain (remainder filled in from reference TRBV15 and TRBJ2-1): DAMVIQNPRYQVTQFGKPVTLSCSQTLNHNVMYWYQQKSSQAPKLLFHYYDKDFNNEADTPDNFQSRRPNTSFCFLDIRSPGLGDTAMYLCATSRGRGDEQFFGPGTRLTVL.

The V gene is TRBV9, the J gene TRBJ1-6; 7 bases match TRBD1. The CDR3 is made up of 13 amino acids. Germline CDR1 and CDR2: SGDLS and YYNGEE. Germline trimming cut 3 bases from V and 8 bases from J; bases unmatched to any gene: 2. The CDR3 loop is CASSATGDSPLHF. CDR3 DNA: TGTGCCAGCAGCGCAACAGGGGATTCACCCCTCCACTTT. Filled out from reference TRBV9 and TRBJ1-6, the complete variable domain reads DSGVTQTPKHLITATGQRVTLRCSPRSGDLSVYWYQQSLDQGLQFLIQYYNGEERAKGNILERFSAQQFPDLHSELNLSSLELGDSALYFCASSATGDSPLHFGNGTRLTVT.

The CDR3 DNA reads as TGTGCCACCGCGGTTTACAATGAGCAGTTCTTC. Amino acids: CATAVYNEQFF. The genes are TRBV2 and TRBJ2-1, with D unresolved. This CDR3 contains 11 residues. V lost 10 bases and J 4 bases, leaving 8 bases between the germline ends. Germline CDR1 SNHLY, CDR2 FYNNEI.

The chain is built from TRBV10-3 and TRBJ2-1; TRBD2 aligns across 8 bases. Germline lookup yields CDR1 ENHRY and CDR2 SYGVKD. V lost 10 bases to trimming and J lost 9 bases; unmatched junction nucleotides: 14. The CDR3 has 14 amino acids. The DNA of the CDR3 is TGTGCCACAAGTCCACCGGGGGGGCTTGGTGAGCAGTTCTTC. The encoded protein is CATSPPGGLGEQFF.

The chain couples TRBV14 to TRBJ2-2, with D possibly matching TRBD2 (6 bases). CDR1 is SGHDN, CDR2 FVKESK, per germline. CDR3 length equals 16 residues. V was clipped by 0 bases and J by 3 bases, with 11 bases between them. The CDR3 loop is CASSQEAGTYTGELFF. CDR3 bases: TGTGCCAGCAGCCAAGAGGCAGGGACTTACACCGGGGAGCTGTTTTTT. Variable domain in full (rest from reference TRBV14 and TRBJ2-2): EAGVTQFPSHSVIEKGQTVTLRCDPISGHDNLYWYRRVMGKEIKFLLHFVKESKQDESGMPNNRFLAERTGGTYSTLKVQPAELEDSGVYFCASSQEAGTYTGELFFGEGSRLTVL.

The genes are TRBV5-1 and TRBJ2-5; 11 nucleotides match TRBD2. This CDR3 is built from 15 residues. In germline, CDR1 is SGHRS, CDR2 YFSETQ. The trim removed 5 bases at V and 1 base at J, leaving 4 bases unmatched. The CDR3: CASRLAGETQETQYF. CDR3 DNA sequence: TGCGCCAGCAGACTAGCGGGGGAGACCCAAGAGACCCAGTACTTC.

This chain links TRBV11-3 with TRBJ2-1; D is possibly TRBD1 (6 bases). The CDR3 spans 16 residues. V was clipped by 3 bases and J by 0 bases, with 12 bases between them. Per germline, CDR1 SGHNT and CDR2 YENEEA. CDR3 loop: CASSFRSDSSYNEQFF. The CDR3 DNA reads as TGTGCCAGCAGCTTTCGATCGGACAGCTCCTACAATGAGCAGTTCTTC.

This clone was seen a single time. The rearrangement uses TRBV30 and TRBJ2-1, with 16 positions matching TRBD2. Looked up from germline, CDR1 is GTSNPN and CDR2 is SVGIG (reference sequence). The CDR3 has 17 residues. With 3 bases clipped from V and 0 bases from J, the junction kept 2 bases outside the gene matches. DNA for the CDR3: TGTGCCTGGAGGGGGACTAGCGGGAGGGCCTCCTACAATGAGCAGTTCTTC. It codes for CAWRGTSGRASYNEQFF. Variable domain in full (rest from reference TRBV30 and TRBJ2-1): SQTIHQWPATLVQPVGSPLSLECTVEGTSNPNLYWYRQAAGRGLQLLFYSVGIGQISSEVPQNLSASRPQDRQFILSSKKLLLSDSGFYLCAWRGTSGRASYNEQFFGPGTRLTVL.

The gene calls are TRBV2 and TRBJ2-3, with 9 bases matching TRBD1. This CDR3 region has 17 residues. Looked up from germline, CDR1 is SNHLY and CDR2 is FYNNEI. V trimming: 4 bases; J trimming: 0 bases; junction bases outside the gene matches: 8. CDR3 nucleotides: TGTGCCAGCAGTGCTAACAGGGGGCTGATTAGCACAGATACGCAGTATTTT. It translates to CASSANRGLISTDTQYF.

The rearrangement uses TRBV5-5 and TRBJ1-6, with D perhaps TRBD1 (6 bases). Trimming stripped 0 bases from V and 8 bases from J, with 12 bases between. CDR1 is SGHKS and CDR2 is YYEKEE in the germline V gene (reference sequence). This CDR3 comprises 15 residues. CDR3: CASSLVGGADSPLHF. The CDR3 DNA is TGTGCCAGCAGCTTGGTAGGGGGTGCCGATTCACCCCTCCACTTT.

This chain joins TRBV7-2 and TRBJ2-7; D is unresolved. CDR1 is SGHTA and CDR2 is FQGNSA in the germline V gene. The CDR3 consists of 14 residues. V dropped 2 bases and J dropped 2 bases, with 10 bases sitting between them. The CDR3, as DNA: TGTGCCAGCAGCTTATTCGTACCAGCCTACGAGCAGTACTTC. This sequence encodes CASSLFVPAYEQYF.

This chain uses TRBV7-9 with TRBJ2-3, with TRBD2 matching over 9 bases. The CDR3 is 15 residues long. Germline V gene lookup returns CDR1 SEHNR and CDR2 FQNEAQ (reference sequence). V shed 1 base and J 4 bases; nucleotides not matched to a gene: 3. CDR3 region: CASSLVGLAADTQYF. The CDR3, as DNA: TGTGCCAGCAGCTTAGTGGGACTAGCTGCAGATACGCAGTATTTT.

The chain employs TRBV2 and TRBJ1-2; no definite D call. The germline CDR1 and CDR2 sequences are SNHLY and FYNNEI. This CDR3 has 13 residues. V was pared by 7 bases and J by 7 bases, with 16 bases between. CDR3 DNA: TGTGCCAGCAAAGAACTCGATTATGGTGGCTACACCTTC. This translates into CASKELDYGGYTF.

The chain is built from TRBV6-1 and TRBJ1-2; tentative D call: TRBD1 (6 bases). This CDR3 is built from 13 residues. Germline lookup yields CDR1 MNHNS and CDR2 SASEGT. V was cut by 2 bases and J by 6 bases, with 10 bases left in between. CDR3 in amino acids: CASSETRTDGYTF. CDR3 DNA: TGTGCCAGCAGTGAAACCCGGACAGATGGCTACACCTTC.

The CDR3 sequence: CASSQVGPRGGGYGYTF. In nucleotides, the CDR3 is TGCGCCAGCAGCCAAGTTGGGCCCCGAGGGGGCGGCTATGGCTACACCTTC. The V gene is TRBV4-1, the J gene TRBJ1-2, with 7 positions matching TRBD1. CDR3 length: 17 residues. CDR1 is MGHRA, CDR2 YSYEKL, per germline. V lost 1 base and J lost 4; bases outside the gene matches: 12.

The chain uses TRBV9 and TRBJ2-7, with D maybe TRBD2 (6 bases). The V end was cut by 2 bases, the J end by 4 bases, with 19 bases between. The CDR3 contains 16 residues. CDR1 is SGDLS and CDR2 is YYNGEE in the germline V gene. In DNA, the CDR3 is TGTGCCAGCAGCGTCACCCCCACGGGAGTAGGGTACGAGCAGTACTTC. Translating it yields CASSVTPTGVGYEQYF.

V and J are TRBV11-3 and TRBJ2-7; TRBD2 matches at 11 bases. J was trimmed by 4 bases and V by 2 bases; bases with no gene match: 4. The CDR3 runs to 15 residues. Germline V lookup: CDR1 SGHNT, CDR2 YENEEA. The CDR3 loop is CASSLRGLADYEQYF. DNA of the CDR3: TGTGCCAGCAGCTTACGGGGACTAGCGGATTACGAGCAGTACTTC.

V and J are TRBV15 and TRBJ1-2, with D perhaps matching TRBD1 (6 bases). CDR3 length: 15 residues. CDR1 is LNHNV, CDR2 YYDKDF, per germline (reference sequence). V gave up 0 bases and J gave up 6 bases, with 14 bases separating them. CDR3 sequence (DNA): TGTGCCACCAGCAGAGAGGAAGGGGGAAGAAATGGCTACACCTTC. Translated: CATSREEGGRNGYTF.

This clone was counted between two and nine times. V and J are TRBV2 and TRBJ1-2; 7 positions agree with TRBD1. CDR1 SNHLY and CDR2 FYNNEI come from the germline V gene. Trimming removed 6 bases from V and 6 bases from J; junction bases left unmatched: 7. The CDR3 spans 13 residues. CDR3 protein: CASSLTGSDGYTF. CDR3 DNA sequence: TGTGCCAGCAGCCTGACAGGGAGCGATGGCTACACCTTC.

This clone was detected only a few times. The chain combines TRBV6-6 with TRBJ1-5; no clear D gene. V lost 6 bases and J 9 bases, leaving 12 bases between the germline ends. This CDR3 comprises 12 residues. Germline V gene data show CDR1 as MNHNY and CDR2 as SVGAGI (reference sequence). CDR3 in DNA: TGTGCCAGCAGCCGCGACCAGCGGCCCCAGCATTTT. Its protein is CASSRDQRPQHF.

The table lists this clone with a count of one. CDR3 amino acids: CASSIVGQNTEAFF. The CDR3 DNA sequence: TGTGCCAGTAGTATAGTGGGCCAGAACACTGAAGCTTTCTTT. The J gene is TRBJ1-1, the V gene TRBV19; D remains ambiguous. V gave up 1 base and J gave up 1 base, with 7 bases separating them. CDR3 length equals 14 residues. Germline-derived CDR1 and CDR2 are LNHDA and SQIVND (reference sequence).